This entry features one T cell receptor (beta chain) sequence. Original methodology: How many nucleated cells were present was estimated from reference gene primer amplification. The protocol was immunoSEQ multiplex PCR, while the TCRdb copy is restricted to in-frame clones and leaves out a portion. The V and J calls and clone size are taken from that table; D and trimming were inferred from the DNA. Of about 97,000 clones in the sample, 85% to 90% were seen once. This sample stems from a study of blood T cell repertoires in COVID-19. On the study more broadly: The study drew acute and convalescent COVID-19 samples from the United States, Italy and Spain. PBMCs, B-cell-depleted T cells, or T cells were the source of the cDNA or gDNA that made up the material.

The germline CDR1 and CDR2 sequences are SEHNR and FQNEAQ (reference sequence). Trimming cost V 5 bases and J 6 bases; bases outside gene matches: 12. This CDR3 has 15 residues. The chain combines TRBV7-9 with TRBJ2-5; 7 nucleotides match TRBD1. Sequencing used peripheral blood. The sequence was collected from a human donor in a cohort sampled during active COVID-19. The CDR3 bases are TGTGCCAGCAGCCATCGGACAGGAGTAATGAAGACCCAGTACTTC. Translation gives CASSHRTGVMKTQYF.